This is a list of T cell receptor beta chains from one sample in a study of blood T cell repertoires in COVID-19. Generated by immunoSEQ multiplex PCR, the TCRdb table keeps only in-frame clones and is missing some. The sample lists approximately 340,000 clones; around four fifths were seen once. The sample consisted of peripheral blood. The receptors stem from a man aged 25 to 40 with active or convalescent COVID-19. The CDR3 runs from the conserved cysteine through the conserved F or W. The D gene is left open where the match is weak. For some rows the clone size is stated as once, few or many, or as a class when expanded; others skip it.

>TRBV6-5|TRBJ1-5|-|13|few
TGTGCCAGCAGTTACTCCCTAGACCAGCCCCAGCATTTT
CASSYSLDQPQHF
>TRBV7-9|TRBJ1-1|-|15|once
TGTGCCAGCAGCCCGCCGGGACAAGTGAACACTGAAGCTTTCTTT
CASSPPGQVNTEAFF
>TRBV6-2/TRBV6-3|TRBJ1-4|-|13|once
TGTGCCAGCAGTGGGGGCTTATACCGAAAACTGTTTTTT
CASSGGLYRKLFF
>TRBV30|TRBJ2-7|-|12|-
TGTGCCACTTCAGGGCGGTTGGGGGAGCAGTACTTC
CATSGRLGEQYF
>TRBV27|TRBJ2-5|TRBD1|14|once
TGTGCCAGCAGTTTGGACAGGGTAAAAGAGACCCAGTACTTC
CASSLDRVKETQYF
>TRBV7-8|TRBJ2-7|TRBD2|18|once
TGTGCCAGCAGCTCGCCGGGACTAGCGGGGGGAGTCACCTACGAGCAGTACTTC
CASSSPGLAGGVTYEQYF
>TRBV7-2|TRBJ2-7|-|12|-
TGTGCCAGCAGTTCGGACAACTACGAGCAGTACTTC
CASSSDNYEQYF
>TRBV7-2|TRBJ2-3|-|14|-
TGTGCCAGCAGCTTCCGAACGGGCACAGATACGCAGTATTTT
CASSFRTGTDTQYF
>TRBV18|TRBJ1-1|-|14|-
TGTGCCAGCTCACCACTCCAGGAGAACACTGAAGCTTTCTTT
CASSPLQENTEAFF
>TRBV9|TRBJ2-4|-|13|-
TGTGCCAGCAGCGTGGGGCTATTAAACATTCAGTACTTC
CASSVGLLNIQYF
>TRBV5-1|TRBJ1-5|TRBD1|14|-
TGCGCCAGCAGCCGGCAGGGGGGCAATCAGCCCCAGCATTTT
CASSRQGGNQPQHF
>TRBV9|TRBJ2-2|-|15|-
TGTGCCAGCAGCGTAGGCGGTGCGAACACCGGGGAGCTGTTTTTT
CASSVGGANTGELFF
>TRBV3-1/TRBV3-2|TRBJ2-2|-|15|-
TGTGCCAGCAGCCAAGTACGGGTGCACACCGGGGAGCTGTTTTTT
CASSQVRVHTGELFF
>TRBV4-2|TRBJ2-3|TRBD2|16|-
TGTGCCAGCAGCTACGGACTAGCGGGAGGGGCAGATACGCAGTATTTT
CASSYGLAGGADTQYF
>TRBV12-3/TRBV12-4|TRBJ2-3|-|12|-
TGTGCCAGCAGCCCTGTCACAGATACGCAGTATTTT
CASSPVTDTQYF
>TRBV19|TRBJ2-7|TRBD1|15|-
TGTGCCAGTAGTATCCCGGGACAGGGGAGAGACGAGCAGTACTTC
CASSIPGQGRDEQYF
>TRBV19|TRBJ1-3|-|16|few
TGTGCCAGTAGTACGGGGAGCGCGAACGCTGGAAACACCATATATTTT
CASSTGSANAGNTIYF
>TRBV4-3|TRBJ2-4|TRBD1|15|-
TGCGCCAGCAGCCAAGTGGGACAGGGGACGTACATTCAGTACTTC
CASSQVGQGTYIQYF
>TRBV19|TRBJ2-1|-|12|-
TGTGCCAGTAGTGGCCTCTACAATGAGCAGTTCTTC
CASSGLYNEQFF
>TRBV4-1|TRBJ2-3|TRBD2|21|-
TGCGCCAGCAGCCTCCACTGGACGGGGACTAGCGATCCCCTATGGACAGATACGCAGTATTTT
CASSLHWTGTSDPLWTDTQYF
>TRBV6-5|TRBJ2-7|-|15|-
TGTGCCAGCAGTCGTCCCCCGGGACAACACTACGAGCAGTACTTC
CASSRPPGQHYEQYF
>TRBV5-1|TRBJ2-3|-|14|-
TGCGCCAGCAGCCTAGGTGCCCTCACAGATACGCAGTATTTT
CASSLGALTDTQYF
>TRBV4-3|TRBJ2-3|-|15|-
TGCGCCAGCAGCCAAGACAGGTTGGACACAGATACGCAGTATTTT
CASSQDRLDTDTQYF
>TRBV6-4|TRBJ2-1|TRBD2|16|-
TGTGCCAGCAGTGCCAACGGGGGGTCCGTTGTGGGTGAGCAGTTCTTC
CASSANGGSVVGEQFF
>TRBV7-2|TRBJ1-2|-|15|-
TGTGCCAGCAGCTTAGCGATGGGCAGCCACCATGGCTACACCTTC
CASSLAMGSHHGYTF
>TRBV18|TRBJ1-5|TRBD1|19|once
TGTGCCAGCTCACCACCGGCCGGCCGAGGGGGGACAGGCAATCAGCCCCAGCATTTT
CASSPPAGRGGTGNQPQHF